Sequencing of this TCR beta chain was carried out in a study of T cell responses to AZD1222 COVID-19 vaccine. Study-wide findings and caveats: Females outnumbered males among donors, who were mostly white British; clonal diversity was possibly underestimated. Sampling captured repertoires only after the peak T cell response. Reportedly, close to half of spike-specific TCRs are directed against unmutated variant regions. Spike-specific TCR breadth and depth both grew after two AZD1222 doses.

On this clone itself: What it binds is unknown.

The table came from immunoSEQ multiplex PCR; TCRdb's copy has only in-frame clones and leaves some out. The sample has 70,000 or so clones; around nine tenths are singletons. The specimen was peripheral blood, collected on day 0 of AZD1222 vaccination. This clonotype was obtained from an adult in good health.

The CDR3 reads CATQQGAEKLFF. The CDR3 DNA follows: TGTGCCACTCAACAGGGGGCGGAAAAACTGTTTTTT. The genes are TRBV12-3 or TRBV12-4 and TRBJ1-4, with TRBD1 identical over 9 bases. The CDR3 consists of 12 residues. The trim removed 10 bases at V and 8 bases at J, leaving 5 bases unmatched.